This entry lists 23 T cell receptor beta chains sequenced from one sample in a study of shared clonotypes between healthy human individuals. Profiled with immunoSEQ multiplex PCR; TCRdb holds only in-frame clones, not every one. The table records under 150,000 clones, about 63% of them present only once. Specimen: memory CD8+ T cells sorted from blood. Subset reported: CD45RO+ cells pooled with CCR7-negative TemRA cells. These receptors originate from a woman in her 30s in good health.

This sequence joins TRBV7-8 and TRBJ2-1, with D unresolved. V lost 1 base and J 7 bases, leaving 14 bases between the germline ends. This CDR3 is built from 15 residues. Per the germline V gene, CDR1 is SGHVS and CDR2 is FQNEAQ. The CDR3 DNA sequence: TGTGCCAGCAGCTTAGGACCAACATTTGGGAATGAGCAGTTCTTC. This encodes CASSLGPTFGNEQFF.

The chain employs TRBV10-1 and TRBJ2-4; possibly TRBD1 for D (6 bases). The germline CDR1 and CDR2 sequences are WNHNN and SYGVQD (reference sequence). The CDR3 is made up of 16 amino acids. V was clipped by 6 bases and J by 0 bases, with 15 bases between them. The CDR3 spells CASRSRGTLAKNIQYF. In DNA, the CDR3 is TGCGCCAGCAGGAGTAGGGGGACCCTAGCCAAAAACATTCAGTACTTC.

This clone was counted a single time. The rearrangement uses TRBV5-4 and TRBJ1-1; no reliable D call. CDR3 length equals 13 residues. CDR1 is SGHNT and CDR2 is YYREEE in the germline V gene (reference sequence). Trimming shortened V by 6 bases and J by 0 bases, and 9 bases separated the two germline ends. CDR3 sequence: CASTRTVNTEAFF. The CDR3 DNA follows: TGTGCCAGCACCAGGACCGTGAACACTGAAGCTTTCTTT.

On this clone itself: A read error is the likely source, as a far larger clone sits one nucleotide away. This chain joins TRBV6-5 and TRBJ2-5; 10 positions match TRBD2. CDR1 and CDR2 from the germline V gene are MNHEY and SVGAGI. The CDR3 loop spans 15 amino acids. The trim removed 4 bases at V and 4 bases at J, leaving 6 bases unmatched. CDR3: CASSCSAGGVETQYF. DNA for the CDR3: TGTGCCAGCAGTTGCTCAGCGGGAGGGGTAGAGACCCAGTACTTC.

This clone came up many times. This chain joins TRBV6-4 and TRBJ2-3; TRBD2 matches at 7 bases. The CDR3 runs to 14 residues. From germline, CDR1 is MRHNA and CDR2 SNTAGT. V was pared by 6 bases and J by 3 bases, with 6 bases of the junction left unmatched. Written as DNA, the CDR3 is TGTGCCAGCAGCCCTGGACTAGAAACAGATACGCAGTATTTT. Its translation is CASSPGLETDTQYF.

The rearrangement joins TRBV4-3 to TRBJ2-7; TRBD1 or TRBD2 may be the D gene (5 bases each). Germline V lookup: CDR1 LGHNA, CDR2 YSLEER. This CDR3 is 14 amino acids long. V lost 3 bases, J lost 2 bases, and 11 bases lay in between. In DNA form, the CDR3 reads TGCGCCAGCAGCCAGAGGGACCAGGCCTACGAGCAGTACTTC. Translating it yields CASSQRDQAYEQYF.

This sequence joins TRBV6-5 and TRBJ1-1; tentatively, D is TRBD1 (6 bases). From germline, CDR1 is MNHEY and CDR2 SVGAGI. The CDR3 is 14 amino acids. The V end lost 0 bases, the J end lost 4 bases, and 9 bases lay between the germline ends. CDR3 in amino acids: CASSYSIRGTEAFF. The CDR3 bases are TGTGCCAGCAGTTACTCGATCAGGGGCACTGAAGCTTTCTTT.

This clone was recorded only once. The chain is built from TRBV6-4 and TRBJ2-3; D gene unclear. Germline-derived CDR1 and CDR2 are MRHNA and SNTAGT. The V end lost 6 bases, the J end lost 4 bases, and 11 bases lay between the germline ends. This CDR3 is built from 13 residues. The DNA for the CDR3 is TGTGCCAGCAGGGTCCTGAGAGCAGATACGCAGTATTTT. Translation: CASRVLRADTQYF.

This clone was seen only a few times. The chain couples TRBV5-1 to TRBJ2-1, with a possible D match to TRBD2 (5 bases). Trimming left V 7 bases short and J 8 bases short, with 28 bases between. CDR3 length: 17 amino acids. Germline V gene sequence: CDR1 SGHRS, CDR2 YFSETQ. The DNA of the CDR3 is TGCGCCAGCGCCGCTTGGGGTGGGTCAGGAGGAGGTTATGAGCAGTTCTTC. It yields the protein CASAAWGGSGGGYEQFF.

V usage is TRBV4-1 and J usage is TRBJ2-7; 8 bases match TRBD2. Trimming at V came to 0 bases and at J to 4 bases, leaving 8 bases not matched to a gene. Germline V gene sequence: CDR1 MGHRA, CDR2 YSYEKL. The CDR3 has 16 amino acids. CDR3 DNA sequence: TGCGCCAGCAGCCAAGATCTAGGAGCGGGAGTTTACGAGCAGTACTTC. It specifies CASSQDLGAGVYEQYF.

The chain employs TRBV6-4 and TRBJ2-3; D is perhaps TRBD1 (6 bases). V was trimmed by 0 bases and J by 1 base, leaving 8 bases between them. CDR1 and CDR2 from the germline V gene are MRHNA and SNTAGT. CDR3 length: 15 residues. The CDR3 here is CASSDSPGGTDTQYF. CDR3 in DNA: TGTGCCAGCAGTGACTCGCCAGGGGGCACAGATACGCAGTATTTT.

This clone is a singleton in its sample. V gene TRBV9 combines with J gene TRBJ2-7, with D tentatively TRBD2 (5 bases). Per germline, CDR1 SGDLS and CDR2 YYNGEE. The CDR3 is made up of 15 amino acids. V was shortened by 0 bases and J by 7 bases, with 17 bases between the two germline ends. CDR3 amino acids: CASSVVEGLATEQYF. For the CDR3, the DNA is TGTGCCAGCAGCGTAGTTGAAGGACTGGCTACAGAGCAGTACTTC.

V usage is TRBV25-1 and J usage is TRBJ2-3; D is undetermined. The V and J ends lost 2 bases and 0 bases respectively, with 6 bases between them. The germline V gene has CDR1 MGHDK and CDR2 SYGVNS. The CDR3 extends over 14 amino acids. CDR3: CASSEGESTDTQYF. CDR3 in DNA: TGTGCCAGCAGTGAAGGGGAAAGCACAGATACGCAGTATTTT. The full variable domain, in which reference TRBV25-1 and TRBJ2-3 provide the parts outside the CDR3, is EADIYQTPRYLVIGTGKKITLECSQTMGHDKMYWYQQDPGMELHLIHYSYGVNSTEKGDLSSESTVSRIRTEHFPLTLESARPSHTSQYLCASSEGESTDTQYFGPGTRLTVL.

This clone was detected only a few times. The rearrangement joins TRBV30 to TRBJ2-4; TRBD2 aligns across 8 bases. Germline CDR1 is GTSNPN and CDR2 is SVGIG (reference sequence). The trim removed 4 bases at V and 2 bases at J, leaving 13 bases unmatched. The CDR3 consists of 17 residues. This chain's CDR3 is CAWNRQKGLGSKNIQYF. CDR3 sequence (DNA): TGTGCCTGGAACCGACAGAAGGGACTAGGCTCCAAAAACATTCAGTACTTC.

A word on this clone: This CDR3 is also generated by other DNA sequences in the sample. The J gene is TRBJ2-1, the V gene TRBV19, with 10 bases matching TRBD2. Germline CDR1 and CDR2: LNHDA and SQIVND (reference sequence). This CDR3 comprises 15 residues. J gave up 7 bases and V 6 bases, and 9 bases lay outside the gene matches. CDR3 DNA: TGTGCCAGTAGCGATCTAGCGGGAGTTGGGAATGAGCAGTTCTTC. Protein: CASSDLAGVGNEQFF.

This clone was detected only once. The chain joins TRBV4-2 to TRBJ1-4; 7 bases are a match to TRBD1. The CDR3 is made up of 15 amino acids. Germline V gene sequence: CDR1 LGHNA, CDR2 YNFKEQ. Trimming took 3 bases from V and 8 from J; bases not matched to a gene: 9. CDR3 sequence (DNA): TGTGCCAGCAGCCAGGAGGTGCAGGGGGACGAAAAACTGTTTTTT. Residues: CASSQEVQGDEKLFF.

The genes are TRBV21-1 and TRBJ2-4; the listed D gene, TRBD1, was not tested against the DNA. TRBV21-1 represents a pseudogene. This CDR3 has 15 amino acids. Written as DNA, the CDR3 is TGTGCCAGCAGCAAACACCCAGTTGTCAAAAACATTCAGTACTTC. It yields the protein CASSKHPVVKNIQYF.

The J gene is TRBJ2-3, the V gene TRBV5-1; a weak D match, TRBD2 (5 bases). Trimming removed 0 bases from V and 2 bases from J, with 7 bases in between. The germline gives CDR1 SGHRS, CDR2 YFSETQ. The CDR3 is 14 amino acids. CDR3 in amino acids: CASSLETITDTQYF. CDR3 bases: TGCGCCAGCAGCTTGGAGACTATCACAGATACGCAGTATTTT.

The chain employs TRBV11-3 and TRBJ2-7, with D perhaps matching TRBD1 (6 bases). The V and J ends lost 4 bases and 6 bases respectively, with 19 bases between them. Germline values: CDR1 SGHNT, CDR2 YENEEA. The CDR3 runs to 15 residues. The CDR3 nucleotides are TGTGCCAGCAGCTCCGGAGCAGGGGCGCGCGGCGAGCAGTACTTC. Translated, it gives CASSSGAGARGEQYF.

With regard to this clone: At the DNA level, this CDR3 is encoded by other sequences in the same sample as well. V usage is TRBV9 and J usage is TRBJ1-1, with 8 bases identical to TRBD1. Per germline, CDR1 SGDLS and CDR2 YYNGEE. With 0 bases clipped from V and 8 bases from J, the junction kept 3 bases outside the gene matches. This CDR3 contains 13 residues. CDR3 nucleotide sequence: TGTGCCAGCAGCGTAGGAGGGACAGGAGAAGCTTTCTTT. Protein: CASSVGGTGEAFF.

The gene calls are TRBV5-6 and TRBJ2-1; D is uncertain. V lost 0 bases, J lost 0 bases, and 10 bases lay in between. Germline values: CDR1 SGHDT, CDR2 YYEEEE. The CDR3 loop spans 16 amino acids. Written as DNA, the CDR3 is TGTGCCAGCAGCTTGGGGCCAGGAAGCTCCTACAATGAGCAGTTCTTC. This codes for CASSLGPGSSYNEQFF.

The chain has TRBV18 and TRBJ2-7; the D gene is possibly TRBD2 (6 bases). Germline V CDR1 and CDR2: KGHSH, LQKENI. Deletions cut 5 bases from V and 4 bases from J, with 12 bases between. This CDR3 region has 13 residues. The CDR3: CASSGGSEYEQYF. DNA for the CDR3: TGTGCCAGCTCAGGAGGGTCAGAGTACGAGCAGTACTTC.

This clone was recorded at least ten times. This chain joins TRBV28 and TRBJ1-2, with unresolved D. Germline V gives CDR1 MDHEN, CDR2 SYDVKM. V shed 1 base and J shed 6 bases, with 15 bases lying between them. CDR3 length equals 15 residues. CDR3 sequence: CASSLYESGYDGYTF. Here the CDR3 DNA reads TGTGCCAGCAGTTTATATGAGTCAGGTTACGATGGCTACACCTTC.